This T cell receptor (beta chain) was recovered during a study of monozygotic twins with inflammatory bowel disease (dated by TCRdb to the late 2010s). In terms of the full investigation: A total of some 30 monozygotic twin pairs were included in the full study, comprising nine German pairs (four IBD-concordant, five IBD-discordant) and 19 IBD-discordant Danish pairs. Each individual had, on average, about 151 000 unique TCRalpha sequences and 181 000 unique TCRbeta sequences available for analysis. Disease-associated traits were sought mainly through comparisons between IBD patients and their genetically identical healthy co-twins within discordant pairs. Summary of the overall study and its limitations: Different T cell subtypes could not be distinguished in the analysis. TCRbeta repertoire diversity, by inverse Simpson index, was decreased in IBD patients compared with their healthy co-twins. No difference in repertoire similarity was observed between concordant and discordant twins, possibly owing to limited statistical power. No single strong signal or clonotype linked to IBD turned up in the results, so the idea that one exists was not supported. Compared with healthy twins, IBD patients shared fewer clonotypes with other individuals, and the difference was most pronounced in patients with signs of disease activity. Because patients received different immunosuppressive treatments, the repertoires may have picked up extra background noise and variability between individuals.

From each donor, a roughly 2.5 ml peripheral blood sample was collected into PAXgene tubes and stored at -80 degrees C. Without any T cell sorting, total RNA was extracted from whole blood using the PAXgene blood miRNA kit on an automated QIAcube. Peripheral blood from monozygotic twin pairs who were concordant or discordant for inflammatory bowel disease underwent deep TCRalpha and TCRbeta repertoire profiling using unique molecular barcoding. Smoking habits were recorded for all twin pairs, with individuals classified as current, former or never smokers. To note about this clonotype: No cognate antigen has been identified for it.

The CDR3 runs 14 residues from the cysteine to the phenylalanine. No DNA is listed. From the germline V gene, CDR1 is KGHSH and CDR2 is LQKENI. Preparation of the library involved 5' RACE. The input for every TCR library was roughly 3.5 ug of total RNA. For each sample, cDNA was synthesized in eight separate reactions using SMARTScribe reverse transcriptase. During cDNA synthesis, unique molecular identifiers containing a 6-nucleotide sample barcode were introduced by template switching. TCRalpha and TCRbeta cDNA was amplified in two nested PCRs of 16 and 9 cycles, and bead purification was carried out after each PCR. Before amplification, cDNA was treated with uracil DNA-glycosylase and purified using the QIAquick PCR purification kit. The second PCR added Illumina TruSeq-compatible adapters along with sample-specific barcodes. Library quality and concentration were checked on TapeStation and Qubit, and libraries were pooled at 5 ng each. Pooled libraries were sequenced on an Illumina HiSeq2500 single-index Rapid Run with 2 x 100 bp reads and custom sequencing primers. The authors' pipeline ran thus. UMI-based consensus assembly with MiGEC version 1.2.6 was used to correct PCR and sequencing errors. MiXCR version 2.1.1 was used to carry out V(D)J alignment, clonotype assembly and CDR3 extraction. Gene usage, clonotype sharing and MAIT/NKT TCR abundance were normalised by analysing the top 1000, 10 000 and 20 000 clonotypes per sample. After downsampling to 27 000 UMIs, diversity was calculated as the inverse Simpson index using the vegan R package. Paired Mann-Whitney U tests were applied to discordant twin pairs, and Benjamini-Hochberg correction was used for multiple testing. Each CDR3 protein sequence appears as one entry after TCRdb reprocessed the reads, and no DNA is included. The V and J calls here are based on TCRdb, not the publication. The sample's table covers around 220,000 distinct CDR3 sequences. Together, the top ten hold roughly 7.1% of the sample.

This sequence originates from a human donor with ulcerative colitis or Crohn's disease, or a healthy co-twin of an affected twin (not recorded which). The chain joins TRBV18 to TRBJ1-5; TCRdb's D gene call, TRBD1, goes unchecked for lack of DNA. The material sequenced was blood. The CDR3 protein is CTSSLGQSNQPQHF. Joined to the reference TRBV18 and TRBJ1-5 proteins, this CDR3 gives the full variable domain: NAGVMQNPRHLVRRRGQEARLRCSPMKGHSHVYWYRQLPEEGLKFMVYLQKENIIDESGMPKERFSAEFPKEGPSILRIQQVVRGDSAAYFCTSSLGQSNQPQHFGDGTRLSIL.